The 6 T cell receptor beta chains below all came from one sample that was sequenced in a study of blood T cell repertoires in COVID-19. Generated by immunoSEQ multiplex PCR, the TCRdb table keeps only in-frame clones and is missing some. Among over 250,000 clones listed, around 84% were seen once. The sequencing input was PBMCs or T cells enriched from blood (not recorded which). These receptors were obtained from a young man with acute COVID-19.

The V call is TRBV2, the J call TRBJ2-5; TRBD1 is a possible D gene (6 bases). This CDR3 is 13 amino acids long. CDR1 and CDR2 from the germline V gene are SNHLY and FYNNEI. V lost 5 bases to trimming and J lost 7 bases, with 14 bases between them. CDR3 sequence (DNA): TGTGCCAGCAGTACAGGGAACGTCGGGACCCAGTACTTC. Its translation: CASSTGNVGTQYF.

V usage is TRBV27 and J usage is TRBJ1-1; D is uncertain. The CDR3 is made up of 13 amino acids. Germline CDR1 and CDR2: MNHEY and SMNVEV (reference sequence). V gave up 4 bases and J gave up 3 bases, with 9 bases separating them. The CDR3 DNA is TGTGCCAGCAGTTCGGGGAGGCACACTGAAGCTTTCTTT. Protein sequence: CASSSGRHTEAFF.

Regarding this clone: This same CDR3 is encoded by further DNA sequences in the sample. The chain carries TRBV7-9 and TRBJ1-1, with 7 positions matching TRBD1. Germline trimming cut 3 bases from V and 3 bases from J; bases unmatched to any gene: 13. Looked up from germline, CDR1 is SEHNR and CDR2 is FQNEAQ (reference sequence). The CDR3 sequence is 17 residues long. Here the CDR3 DNA reads TGTGCCAGCAGCTTGGGTAACCACAGGGGAACGGACACTGAAGCTTTCTTT. Protein sequence: CASSLGNHRGTDTEAFF.

CDR3 DNA sequence: TGCGCCAGCAGCCCGGGGACAGGAATAAACACCATATATTTT. Translation gives CASSPGTGINTIYF. The chain is built from TRBV5-1 and TRBJ1-3; TRBD1 aligns across 8 bases. Germline V CDR1 and CDR2: SGHRS, YFSETQ. The CDR3 loop spans 14 amino acids. The V and J ends lost 4 bases and 6 bases, in that order; junction bases with no gene match: 6.

The CDR3, as DNA: TGTGCCAGCAGCCGCTCAATTGGACAGGGGGCGGGCGGGAACACTGAAGCTTTCTTT. Protein sequence: CASSRSIGQGAGGNTEAFF. The genes are TRBV11-2 and TRBJ1-1; 11 bases are a match to TRBD1. The CDR3 runs to 19 residues. The germline V gene has CDR1 SGHAT and CDR2 FQNNGV. Trimming cost V 5 bases and J 1 base; bases outside gene matches: 15.

J is TRBJ2-1 and V is TRBV4-3; TRBD2 agrees at 11 bases. The V segment lost 2 bases and the J segment 4 bases; nucleotides outside the gene matches: 4. The germline V gene has CDR1 LGHNA and CDR2 YSLEER. This CDR3 has 16 residues. CDR3 residues: CASSQLTSGNYNEQFF. As DNA, the CDR3 is TGCGCCAGCAGCCAACTGACTAGCGGGAATTACAATGAGCAGTTCTTC.